A selection of T cell receptor beta chains follows, all from one sample in a study of cytomegalovirus exposure and HLA in healthy donors. Libraries were prepared by immunoSEQ multiplex PCR; TCRdb keeps only in-frame clonotypes and omits some of them. The repertoire holds about 98,000 clones, more than 85% seen once, with around 6% in the top ten. Sequenced sample: PBMCs. The receptors were gathered from a man aged 18 to 30 in good health and CMV-seropositive. The conserved cysteine and the conserved F or W are not part of the CDR3 here. The D gene is left open where the match is weak.

>TRBD1|TRBV2|TRBJ1-4
ASSEQGVANEKLF
>TRBD2|TRBV18|TRBJ2-3
ASSPPTTSGRADTQY
>TRBD2|TRBV7-2|TRBJ2-5
ASSTRASGGGGQETQY
>TRBD2|TRBV9|TRBJ2-1
ASSASGTSGSMVEQF
>.|TRBV4-2|TRBJ1-6
ASRPQAASNYNSPLH
>TRBD2|TRBV19|TRBJ2-3
ASSIPTSGRLTQY
>.|TRBV7-2|TRBJ2-7
ASSLRYEQY
>.|TRBV7-6|TRBJ2-3
ASSFAGFSTDTQY
>TRBD1|TRBV10-3|TRBJ2-7
ANRLRDSGRYEQY
>TRBD1|TRBV5-4|TRBJ2-1
ASSLAFTGGNEQF
>.|TRBV5-6|TRBJ2-1
ASSLGRRDSAL
>TRBD1|TRBV28|TRBJ1-2
ASSLRTGDGYT
>TRBD2|TRBV29-1|TRBJ2-1
SVRQAGGHDEQF
>.|TRBV4-2|TRBJ1-1
ASSHGRTDMNTEAF
>TRBD2|TRBV2|TRBJ2-3
ASSEGIGGGAQDTQY
>TRBD2|TRBV28|TRBJ2-1
ASSKRTSGRFGQF
>.|TRBV7-2|TRBJ2-3
ASSLASGRTDTQY
>.|TRBV11-3|TRBJ2-5
ASRGRAEETQY
>.|TRBV4-3|TRBJ2-5
ASSQGRGNQETQY
>TRBD2|TRBV7-7|TRBJ2-5
ASSQTSGMGTQY
>TRBD2|TRBV7-3|TRBJ2-3
ASSLTPGLATDTQY
>TRBD1|TRBV19|TRBJ2-7
ASSAGTGAYEQY
>.|TRBV7-2|TRBJ2-1
ASSLNFVASQNEQF
>.|TRBV6-1|TRBJ2-7
ASSRGTNYEQY
>.|TRBV2|TRBJ1-2
ASSEQNYGYT
>.|TRBV7-2|TRBJ2-5
ASSLVNFQETQY
>TRBD1|TRBV11-3|TRBJ2-5
ATRDRGQETQY
>.|TRBV19|TRBJ1-1
ASSIRDESEAF
>.|TRBV9|TRBJ1-3
ASSVQPGYTGNTIY
>TRBD1|TRBV27|TRBJ2-2
ASSLVQTGRTGELF
>.|TRBV6-1|TRBJ2-7
ASSERYSSYEQY
>.|TRBV2|TRBJ2-7
ASILGYSEQY
>TRBD1|TRBV4-2|TRBJ2-3
ASSPPGQGFADTQY
>TRBD1|TRBV6-5|TRBJ2-5
ASSSLRTGYQETQY
>.|TRBV5-1|TRBJ2-7
ASSPDGNSYEQY
>TRBD2|TRBV28|TRBJ2-7
APVKRPGGRSYEQY
>.|TRBV18|TRBJ1-5
ASSPLSANSNQPQH
>.|TRBV7-8|TRBJ2-7
ASSLGIGGTEPSSYEQY
>.|TRBV2|TRBJ2-2
ASSQGQSGELF
>.|TRBV7-2|TRBJ2-5
ASSSQLQETQY
>.|TRBV7-9|TRBJ1-2
ASSPQTHYGYT
>.|TRBV5-1|TRBJ1-2
ASSLDGAPAVGYGYT
>.|TRBV19|TRBJ1-5
ASSGTINSNQPQH
>TRBD1|TRBV15|TRBJ2-7
ATTSTGASYEQY
>.|TRBV20-1|TRBJ2-7
SAVRAYEQY
>.|TRBV2|TRBJ2-7
ASTMEGYEQY
>.|TRBV28|TRBJ1-1
ASRSRGFDGNTEAF
>.|TRBV9|TRBJ2-3
ASSGRAIGGTDTQY
>.|TRBV5-4|TRBJ2-7
ASSSSSGRFYYEQY
>TRBD2|TRBV19|TRBJ2-5
ASSISASGPETQY
>.|TRBV6-5|TRBJ2-2
ASTPTRAGRTMLF
>TRBD2|TRBV28|TRBJ2-5
ASSTRLAGISETQY
>TRBD2|TRBV5-6|TRBJ2-1
ASSGLSGSRNEQF
>TRBD2|TRBV4-3|TRBJ2-3
ASSQEVAGVADTQY
>TRBD2|TRBV6-5|TRBJ2-7
ASSYSPSGSSYEQY
>.|TRBV18|TRBJ1-1
ASSPSNTEAF
>.|TRBV5-1|TRBJ2-5
ASSGDSRGETQY
>TRBD2|TRBV27|TRBJ2-3
ASTSLAGGPDTQY
>TRBD2|TRBV7-8|TRBJ2-1
ASSHNPRGSSYNEQF
>TRBD1|TRBV7-8|TRBJ1-6
ASSPRDRLAVSPLH